This TCR beta chain was documented in a study of cytomegalovirus exposure and HLA in healthy donors (dated by TCRdb to 2017 to 2019). In terms of the full investigation: According to an earlier analysis of 587 of the donors, some 180 million T cells yielded 95 million to 140 million unique TCR beta sequences and about 300 Gb of sequence data. An early release that covered about 600 HLA-typed donors contained approximately 320 gigabases of sequencing data and 70 million to 100 million unique TCR sequences. The genetic ancestry cluster associated with self-reported Caucasian donors included over 80% of the 398 genotyped donors. The aim of the study was to test whether cataloging public T cell receptors could identify signatures of past pathogen exposure. Using immunosequencing, the study profiled T cell repertoires from 550 to 750 subjects and related those repertoires to cytomegalovirus serostatus. Besides the first cohort of approximately 670 subjects, a separate validation cohort made up of roughly 130 different subjects was used. The study combined high-throughput TCR immunosequencing, statistical association of individual TCRs with disease status, and machine learning to predict cytomegalovirus infection status. In a later analysis, previously published TCR beta repertoires from several hundred donors were re-analyzed and high-resolution HLA genotyping was added so that TCR occurrence patterns could be studied. Rather than using new phenotypic data, the later analysis identified candidate immune exposures from TCR beta sequences and from how often those sequences occurred across donors. To decide whether each TCR beta V gene segment behaved as functional or pseudogenic, an earlier analysis of fewer than 750 of the donors relied on high-throughput TCR beta sequencing. Alongside the repertoire data, information on donor age, sex, ethnicity and CMV serostatus was compiled. A later genetic analysis used genome-wide SNP genotypes for about 65% of the 666 donors, treating that subset as a discovery cohort. Every discovery cohort repertoire had been produced on one sequencing platform. Both class I and class II loci were covered by HLA typing, at four-digit resolution. The number of donors typed differed by locus, with roughly 620-630 for A, B, C, DRB1 and DQB1, 522 for DQA1, some 570 for DPA1, and some 470 for DPB1. Four to six DR-DQ haplotypes were handled as single units for association and clustering, since linkage in the cohort was strong. Among about 410 genotyped donors of the cohort, an average of roughly 230,000 unique TCR beta nucleotide sequences was sequenced per donor, of which approximately 19% were non-productive. The paper's findings and limits, for the study overall: For the cohort, immune exposure information was limited to CMV serostatus. In a later analysis, most CMV-associated TCR beta chains were found to appear HLA-restricted, with HLA associations seemingly driven largely by CMV exposure. In a later genetic analysis, fewer N-insertions in productive TCRs were reported among donors in an Asian-associated ancestry cluster than the approximately 630-donor mean. V-gene and J-gene trimming of TCR beta chains was associated with a missense DCLRE1C variant in a later genetic analysis, and the association was replicated in an independent cohort. In a later analysis, several top co-occurrence clusters were reported to appear linked to parvovirus B19, influenza, CMV and Epstein-Barr virus. Correlated functional status among segregating V segments might be attributable to linkage disequilibrium, but an unknown experimental factor could not be ruled out. A group of highly shared sequence variants was considered likely to be a technical artifact of the sequencing pipeline. A later analysis associated roughly 17,000 TCR beta sequences with specific HLA alleles at a false discovery rate of 0.05. A total of fewer than 200 TCR beta chains were listed by the study as associated with cytomegalovirus. In this cohort, only TCR beta chains were sequenced, and detectable features were limited by the absence of alpha or paired-chain data. A later analysis found that HLA-associated TCR beta chains were more clonally expanded and had lower generation probabilities than equally common non-associated chains. The earlier analysis of fewer than 750 of the donors excluded about 16 rarely observed V segments, including chromosome 9 orphons, because counts were too low. The classifier was reported to diagnose cytomegalovirus status with high specificity and sensitivity in both the original cohort and the validation cohort. Because the 87-base-pair reads could not distinguish some IMGT-functional V segments, including TRBV6-2 and TRBV6-3, those segments were excluded. Broadly in line with IMGT annotations, most TCR beta V segments showed up in productive rearrangements about 87% or about 30% of the time in an earlier analysis of several hundred of the donors. Most TCR sequences were seen in very few donors, while some public TCRs were found in many individuals. According to a later analysis, TCR association rates differed among HLA loci, with DRB1 alleles showing the most associated TCRs and HLA-C alleles showing the fewest. It was suggested by the authors that the approach could potentially be generalized to other disease states and immunological phenotypes. When HLA alleles, especially DR and DQ, strongly co-occurred, attributing TCR associations to individual alleles was difficult. A few of the identified cytomegalovirus-associated TCR beta chains were confirmed in vitro to be specific for cytomegalovirus antigens. Sequencing depth was assumed to be roughly uniform across donors in the presence/absence analyses, though that assumption may not hold. A further reported finding was that TCR beta sequences accurately predicted the HLA-A and HLA-B alleles for most subjects in the first cohort. Because HLA typing was missing for some donors at each locus, association tests included only the typed subset.

The library was produced with the immunoSEQ multiplex PCR assay. For the multiplex PCR, a mixture combining 60 forward primers for TCR Vbeta segments and 13 reverse primers for TCR Jbeta segments was used. The CDR3 region of rearranged TCR beta genes was amplified from genomic DNA with a multiplex PCR assay. On the Illumina HiSeq System, the amplified TCR beta libraries were sequenced as 87-base-pair reads. Under the source paper's analysis protocol: A later analysis tallied about 77 million unique TCR beta chains across the 550 to 850 repertoires, and some 12 million of those chains were shared by two or more donors. Raw reads were error-corrected and collapsed into unique sequences by a nearest-neighbor algorithm in which closely related sequences were merged to remove PCR and sequencing errors. To assign V, D and J gene segments, CDR3 sequences were aligned to IMGT reference sequences. For a sequence to be retained, a match of at least six nucleotides to both a V gene segment and a J gene segment was required. Rearrangements were classified as productive when the CDR3 lacked stop codons and remained in frame with V and J, and all other rearrangements were classified as non-productive. Following IMGT convention, CDR3 was defined as the stretch from the second conserved V-encoded cysteine up to the conserved J-encoded phenylalanine. Sequences without an unambiguous match to a single V gene segment were excluded from the earlier analysis of about 600 of the donors. An earlier analysis of several hundred of the donors classified V segments as functional when productive rearrangements were above 56.7% and as segregating when the standard deviation between donors was above 5%. A statistical classification framework was built for diagnosing cytomegalovirus status from the catalog of TCR beta chain sequences. In a later analysis, TCR nucleotide sequences were compared against IMGT/GENE-DB human TR gene sequences so that V and J genes could be assigned. The TCRdist pipeline was used in a later analysis to assign CDR3 sequences and most-parsimonious VDJ recombination scenarios. A later analysis defined each TCR beta chain by its CDR3 amino acid sequence plus V-gene family, and excluded reads lacking a unique V-gene family. To address suspected cross-contamination and a sequencing artifact, a later analysis removed 592 highly shared, low-generation-probability nucleotide sequences. For each public chain, a later analysis derived a clonal expansion index from normalized ranks of inferred template counts within each repertoire. In a later analysis, generation probabilities were computed with a VDJ recombination model fitted to out-of-frame rearrangements, and the resulting probabilities were checked against IGoR. In a later analysis, hypergeometric tests were used to score TCR-TCR, TCR-HLA and TCR-CMV co-occurrence, with a repertoire-size bias correction applied to TCR pairs. In a later analysis, false discovery rates were estimated by permuting HLA or CMV assignments 20 times. In a later analysis, co-occurring TCRs were grouped using DBSCAN, and TCRdist sequence similarity was added for clustering within HLA-allele-positive subsets. Repertoires with fewer than 30,000 or more than 120,000 public chains, plus five repertoires with anomalous nucleotide sharing, were excluded from co-occurrence clustering. TCRdb holds this immuneACCESS table with in-frame rearrangements only. Some clones are missing; in checked studies, unresolved V genes explain under half, and the rest has no known cause. V, J and clone size were drawn from that table, and D and trimming were deduced from the DNA. A total of around 92,000 clones appear in this sample, around 81% of them only once. Of the sample, around 2% is held by the ten largest clones.

Turning to this clone: The antigen it recognizes is unknown. The sample holds no much larger clone one base away, and base qualities are not on file.

Trimming accounts for 3 bases at V and 4 bases at J, while the number of junction bases matched to no gene is 9. The CDR3 sequence holds 15 residues, the cysteine and phenylalanine included. Left in the record is the CDR3 DNA by itself, 45 bases read in frame from the first base. Taken from the germline V gene (reference sequence), the CDR1 and CDR2 loops are PRHDT and FYEKMQ. In total, roughly 710 healthy bone marrow donors made up the cohort. At the time of sampling, all cohort members were nominally healthy, though unrecorded immune exposures were likely present. The donor was CMV seronegative and was included in the group of 352 seronegative cohort members. Every donor gave a peripheral blood sample, and the peripheral blood mononuclear cells from that sample were used for TCR beta sequencing. Genomic DNA was extracted from the blood cell samples with the Qiagen DNeasy Blood Extraction Kit.

The V gene is TRBV13 and the J gene is TRBJ2-7; 7 junctional bases match TRBD1. The sample was PBMCs. The clonotype originates from a man between 18 and 29 years old in good health and CMV-seronegative. The sequenced DNA is TGTGCCAGCAGCTTGACCACAGGGGAGTTTTACGAGCAGTACTTC. This sequence encodes CASSLTTGEFYEQYF.